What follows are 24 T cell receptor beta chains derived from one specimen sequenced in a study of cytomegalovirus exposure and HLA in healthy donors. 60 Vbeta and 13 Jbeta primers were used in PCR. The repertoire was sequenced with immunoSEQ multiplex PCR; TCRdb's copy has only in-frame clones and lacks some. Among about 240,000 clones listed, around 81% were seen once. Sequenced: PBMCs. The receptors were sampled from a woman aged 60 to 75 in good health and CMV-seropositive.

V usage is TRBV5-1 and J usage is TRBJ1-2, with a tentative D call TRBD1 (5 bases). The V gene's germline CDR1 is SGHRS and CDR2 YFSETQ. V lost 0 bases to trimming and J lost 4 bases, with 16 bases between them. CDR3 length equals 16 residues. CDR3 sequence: CASSLALGPTGYGYTF. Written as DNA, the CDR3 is TGCGCCAGCAGCTTGGCCCTCGGACCCACAGGCTATGGCTACACCTTC.

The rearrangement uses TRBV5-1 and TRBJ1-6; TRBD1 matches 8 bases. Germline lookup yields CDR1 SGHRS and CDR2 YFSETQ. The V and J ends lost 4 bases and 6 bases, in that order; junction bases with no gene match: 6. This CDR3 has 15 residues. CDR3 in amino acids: CASSVTTGVNSPLHF. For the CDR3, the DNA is TGCGCCAGCAGCGTGACGACAGGGGTTAATTCACCCCTCCACTTT.

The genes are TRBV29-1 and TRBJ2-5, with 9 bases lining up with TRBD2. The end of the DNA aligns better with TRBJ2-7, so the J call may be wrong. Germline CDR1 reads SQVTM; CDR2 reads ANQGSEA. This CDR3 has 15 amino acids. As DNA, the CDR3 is TGCAGCGTTGAATCTCCGGGACTAGCATTGCACGAGCAGTACTTC. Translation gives CSVESPGLALHEQYF.

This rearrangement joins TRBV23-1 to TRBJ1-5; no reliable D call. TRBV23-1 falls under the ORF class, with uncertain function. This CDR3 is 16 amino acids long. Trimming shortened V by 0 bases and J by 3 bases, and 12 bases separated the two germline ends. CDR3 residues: CASSQSMRLFNQPQHF. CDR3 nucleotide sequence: TGCGCCAGCAGTCAATCGATGCGGCTGTTCAATCAGCCCCAGCATTTT.

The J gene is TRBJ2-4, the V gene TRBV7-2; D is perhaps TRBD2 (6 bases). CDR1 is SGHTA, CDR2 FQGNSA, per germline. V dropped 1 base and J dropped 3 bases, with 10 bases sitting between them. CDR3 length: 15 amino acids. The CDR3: CASSLGGLGKNIQYF. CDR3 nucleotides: TGTGCCAGCAGCTTAGGGGGACTTGGCAAAAACATTCAGTACTTC.

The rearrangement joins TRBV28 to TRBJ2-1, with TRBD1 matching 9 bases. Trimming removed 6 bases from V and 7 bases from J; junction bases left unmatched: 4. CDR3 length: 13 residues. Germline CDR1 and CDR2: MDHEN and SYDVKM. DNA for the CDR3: TGTGCCAGCAGACGACAGGGGGATAATGAGCAGTTCTTC. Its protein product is CASRRQGDNEQFF.

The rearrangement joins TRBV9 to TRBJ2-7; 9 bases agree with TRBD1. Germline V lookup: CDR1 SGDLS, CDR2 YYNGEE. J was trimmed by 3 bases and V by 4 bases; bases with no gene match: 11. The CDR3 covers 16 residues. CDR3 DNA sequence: TGTGCCAGCAGCCCCACCCCGGGACAGGGAATCTACGAGCAGTACTTC. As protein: CASSPTPGQGIYEQYF.

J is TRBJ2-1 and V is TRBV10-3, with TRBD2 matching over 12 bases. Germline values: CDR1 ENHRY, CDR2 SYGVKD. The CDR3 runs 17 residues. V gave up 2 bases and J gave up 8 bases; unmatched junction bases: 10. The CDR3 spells CAISERSSGRAMDEQFF. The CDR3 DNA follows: TGTGCCATCAGTGAGAGGTCTAGCGGGAGGGCCATGGATGAGCAGTTCTTC.

DNA of the CDR3: TGTGCCAGCACCGACAGGGCACTTGCGGCCGGGGAGCTGTTTTTT. Translating gives CASTDRALAAGELFF. This chain links TRBV6-5 with TRBJ2-2, with 7 bases that match TRBD1. J gave up 6 bases and V 7 bases, and 11 bases lay outside the gene matches. This CDR3 is built from 15 residues. CDR1 is MNHEY and CDR2 is SVGAGI in the germline V gene.

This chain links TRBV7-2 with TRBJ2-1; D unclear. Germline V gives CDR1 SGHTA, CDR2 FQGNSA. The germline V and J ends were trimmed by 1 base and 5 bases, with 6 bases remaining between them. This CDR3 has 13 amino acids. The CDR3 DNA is TGTGCCAGCAGCTTAGTGACTCACAATGAGCAGTTCTTC. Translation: CASSLVTHNEQFF.

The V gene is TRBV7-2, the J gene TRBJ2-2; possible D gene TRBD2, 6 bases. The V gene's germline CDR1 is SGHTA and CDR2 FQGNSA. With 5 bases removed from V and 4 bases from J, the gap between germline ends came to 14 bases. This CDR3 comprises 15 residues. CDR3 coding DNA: TGTGCCAGCAGCAGAAGACTAGAGACCACCGGGGAGCTGTTTTTT. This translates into CASSRRLETTGELFF.

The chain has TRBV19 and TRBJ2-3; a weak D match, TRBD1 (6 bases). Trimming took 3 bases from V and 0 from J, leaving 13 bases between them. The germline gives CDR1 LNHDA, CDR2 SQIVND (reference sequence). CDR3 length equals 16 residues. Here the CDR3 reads CASSIVAGVSTDTQYF. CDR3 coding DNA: TGTGCCAGTAGTATCGTGGCAGGGGTTAGCACAGATACGCAGTATTTT.

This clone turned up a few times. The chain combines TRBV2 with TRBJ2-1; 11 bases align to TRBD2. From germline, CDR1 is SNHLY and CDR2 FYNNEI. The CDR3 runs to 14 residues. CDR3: CALSQTSGTDEQFF. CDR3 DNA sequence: TGTGCTCTTTCCCAGACTAGCGGGACAGATGAGCAGTTCTTC. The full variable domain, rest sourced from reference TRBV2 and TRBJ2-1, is EPEVTQTPSHQVTQMGQEVILRCVPISNHLYFYWYRQILGQKVEFLVSFYNNEISEKSEIFDDQFSVERPDGSNFTLKIRSTKLEDSAMYFCALSQTSGTDEQFFGPGTRLTVL.

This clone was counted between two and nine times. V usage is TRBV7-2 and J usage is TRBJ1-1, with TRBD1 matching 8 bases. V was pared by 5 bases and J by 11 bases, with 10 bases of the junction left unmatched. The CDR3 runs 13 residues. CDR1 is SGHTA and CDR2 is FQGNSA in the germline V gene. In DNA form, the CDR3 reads TGTGCCAGCAGCCTGGACAGGGAAGAGGTGGCTTTCTTT. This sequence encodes CASSLDREEVAFF.

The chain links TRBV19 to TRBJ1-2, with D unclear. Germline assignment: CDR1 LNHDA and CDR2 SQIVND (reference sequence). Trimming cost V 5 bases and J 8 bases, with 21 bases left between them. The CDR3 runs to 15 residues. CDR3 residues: CASSPTRTGSMGYTF. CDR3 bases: TGTGCCAGTAGTCCGACGCGGACGGGGTCGATGGGCTACACCTTC.

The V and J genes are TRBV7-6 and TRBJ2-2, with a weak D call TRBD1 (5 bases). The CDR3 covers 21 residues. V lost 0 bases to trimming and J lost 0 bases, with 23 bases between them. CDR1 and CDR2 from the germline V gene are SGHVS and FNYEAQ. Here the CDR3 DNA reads TGTGCCAGCAGCTTAGCGCGACTGATCTCCAGGCAGGGATCGAACACCGGGGAGCTGTTTTTT. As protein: CASSLARLISRQGSNTGELFF.

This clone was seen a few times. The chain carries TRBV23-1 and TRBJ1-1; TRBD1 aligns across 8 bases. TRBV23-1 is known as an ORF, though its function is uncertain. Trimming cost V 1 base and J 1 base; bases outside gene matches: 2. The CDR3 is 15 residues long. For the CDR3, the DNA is TGCGCCAGCAGTCAATACAGGGGGGCGAACACTGAAGCTTTCTTT. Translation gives CASSQYRGANTEAFF.

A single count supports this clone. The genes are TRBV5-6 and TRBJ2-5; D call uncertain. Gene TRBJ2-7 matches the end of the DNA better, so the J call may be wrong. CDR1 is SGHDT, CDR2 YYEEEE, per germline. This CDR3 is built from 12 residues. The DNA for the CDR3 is TGTGCCAGCAGCTTGGGACTCTACGAGCAGTACTTC. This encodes CASSLGLYEQYF.

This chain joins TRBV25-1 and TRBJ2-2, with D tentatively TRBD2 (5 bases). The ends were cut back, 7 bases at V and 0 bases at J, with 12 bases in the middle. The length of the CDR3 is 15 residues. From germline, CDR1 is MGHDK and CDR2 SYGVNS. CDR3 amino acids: CASTSGTANTGELFF. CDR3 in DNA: TGTGCCAGCACCTCGGGAACGGCGAACACCGGGGAGCTGTTTTTT.

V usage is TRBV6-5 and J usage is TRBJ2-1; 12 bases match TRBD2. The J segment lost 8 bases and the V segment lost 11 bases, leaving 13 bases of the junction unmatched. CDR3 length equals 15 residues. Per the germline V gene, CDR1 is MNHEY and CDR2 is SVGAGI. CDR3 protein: CASGLAGSGVHEQFF. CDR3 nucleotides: TGTGCCTCAGGACTAGCGGGATCCGGGGTCCATGAGCAGTTCTTC.

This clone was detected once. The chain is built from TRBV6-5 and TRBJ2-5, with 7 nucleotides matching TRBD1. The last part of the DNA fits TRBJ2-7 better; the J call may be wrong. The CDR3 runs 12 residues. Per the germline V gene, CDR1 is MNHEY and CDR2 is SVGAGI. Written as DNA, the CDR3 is TGTGCCAGCAGTCGACGGGACAGCGAGCAGTACTTC. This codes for CASSRRDSEQYF.

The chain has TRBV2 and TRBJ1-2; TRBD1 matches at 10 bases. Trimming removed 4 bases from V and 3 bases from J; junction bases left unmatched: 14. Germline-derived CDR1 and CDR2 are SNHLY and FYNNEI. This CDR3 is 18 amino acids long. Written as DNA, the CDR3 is TGTGCCAGCAGTGGCCCGACAGGGGGCATAGGTACTGACTATGGCTACACCTTC. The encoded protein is CASSGPTGGIGTDYGYTF.

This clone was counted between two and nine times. CDR3 region: CASTRGNTIYF. The CDR3 nucleotides are TGTGCCAGCACCCGGGGGAACACCATATATTTT. The rearrangement uses TRBV6-5 and TRBJ1-3; a possible D gene is TRBD1 (5 bases). Looked up from germline, CDR1 is MNHEY and CDR2 is SVGAGI. The CDR3 is made up of 11 amino acids. The V and J ends lost 7 bases and 7 bases respectively, with 8 bases between them.

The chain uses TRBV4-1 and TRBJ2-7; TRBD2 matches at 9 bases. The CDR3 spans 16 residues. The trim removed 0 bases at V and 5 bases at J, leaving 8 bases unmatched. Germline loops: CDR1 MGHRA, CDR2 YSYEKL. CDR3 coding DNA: TGCGCCAGCAGCCAAGATGGGCTAGCGGGGTGGGACGAGCAGTACTTC. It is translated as CASSQDGLAGWDEQYF.